The rows below give T cell receptor beta chains drawn from one sample of a study of OX40 agonist ivuxolimab in advanced cancers. The repertoire was sequenced with immunoSEQ multiplex PCR; TCRdb's copy has only in-frame clones and lacks some. Of some 40,000 clones listed, approximately 91% are singletons. This material consisted of CD4+ or CD8+ T cells sorted from blood, taken in a trial of the OX40 agonist ivuxolimab. Receptors originate from an adult with an advanced solid tumor such as melanoma, head and neck, liver or kidney cancer. Both conserved end residues are part of each CDR3. A D gene is named only where the DNA matches it firmly. Clone sizes are given selectively: once, few, many, or a class where the clone is expanded.

CDR3 length,D gene,V gene,J gene,clone size,CDR3 protein,CDR3 DNA
17,NA,TRBV5-4,TRBJ2-3,NA,CASSGDRGAESTDTQYF,TGTGCCAGCAGCGGCGACCGAGGGGCAGAGAGCACAGATACGCAGTATTTT
19,TRBD2,TRBV6-1,TRBJ2-5,NA,CASSEGGGRAITLFETQYF,TGTGCCAGCAGTGAGGGAGGCGGGAGGGCCATCACCTTATTCGAGACCCAGTACTTC
15,NA,TRBV7-9,TRBJ2-5,NA,CASSLASGFGETQYF,TGTGCCAGCAGCTTAGCCTCAGGTTTCGGAGAGACCCAGTACTTC
16,TRBD2,TRBV5-5,TRBJ2-7,NA,CASSWSLSGTTYEQYF,TGTGCCAGCAGCTGGAGCCTTAGCGGGACAACCTACGAGCAGTACTTC
17,TRBD1,TRBV5-1,TRBJ2-7,NA,CASSLTPGGLSSYEQYF,TGCGCCAGCAGCTTGACACCAGGGGGTTTAAGCTCCTACGAGCAGTACTTC
11,NA,TRBV6-5,TRBJ1-1,NA,CASTLATEAFF,TGTGCCAGCACCCTGGCCACTGAAGCTTTCTTT
15,TRBD1,TRBV5-3,TRBJ1-1,NA,CASSERTGGFTEAFF,TGCGCCAGCAGCGAAAGGACAGGGGGCTTCACTGAAGCTTTCTTT
13,NA,TRBV30,TRBJ1-6,NA,CACSDGPNSPLHF,TGTGCCTGTTCTGACGGTCCGAATTCACCCCTCCACTTT
15,NA,TRBV6-5,TRBJ2-5,NA,CASSYGRSIQETQYF,TGTGCCAGCAGTTACGGGCGATCCATACAAGAGACCCAGTACTTC
13,NA,TRBV4-3,TRBJ2-3,NA,CASSQDMEDTQYF,TGCGCCAGCAGCCAAGATATGGAAGATACGCAGTATTTT
15,NA,TRBV4-1,TRBJ2-3,NA,CASSQVERNTDTQYF,TGCGCCAGCAGCCAAGTCGAGCGGAACACAGATACGCAGTATTTT
12,NA,TRBV27,TRBJ2-2,NA,CASSINTGELFF,TGTGCCAGCAGTATAAACACCGGGGAGCTGTTTTTT
13,NA,TRBV7-3,TRBJ2-1,NA,CASSPTANNEQFF,TGTGCCAGCAGCCCGACGGCCAACAATGAGCAGTTCTTC
13,NA,TRBV19,TRBJ2-1,NA,CASSWAVGDEQFF,TGTGCCAGTAGCTGGGCAGTCGGTGATGAGCAGTTCTTC
15,TRBD2,TRBV6-4,TRBJ2-1,NA,CASSAGTSDYNEQFF,TGTGCCAGCAGTGCCGGGACTAGCGATTACAATGAGCAGTTCTTC
16,NA,TRBV4-1,TRBJ1-1,NA,CASSQDTWFMNTEAFF,TGCGCCAGCAGCCAAGATACGTGGTTTATGAACACTGAAGCTTTCTTT
15,NA,TRBV4-1,TRBJ1-1,NA,CASSQEIGGNTEAFF,TGCGCCAGCAGCCAAGAAATCGGAGGGAACACTGAAGCTTTCTTT
17,TRBD1,TRBV7-8,TRBJ2-6,NA,CASPRDRDISGANVLTF,TGTGCCAGCCCCCGGGACAGGGACATCTCTGGGGCCAACGTCCTGACTTTC
16,TRBD2,TRBV7-2,TRBJ2-1,NA,CASSESTSGVPREQFF,TGTGCCAGCAGCGAAAGCACTAGCGGGGTACCTCGTGAGCAGTTCTTC
15,NA,TRBV9,TRBJ2-3,NA,CASSVQGSGTDTQYF,TGTGCCAGCAGCGTTCAGGGCAGCGGCACAGATACGCAGTATTTT
14,NA,TRBV5-1,TRBJ1-2,few,CASSPIGPNYGYTF,TGCGCCAGCAGCCCGATAGGGCCTAACTATGGCTACACCTTC
14,NA,TRBV28,TRBJ2-7,NA,CASRSDRQLYEQYF,TGTGCCAGCAGGTCTGACAGGCAGCTCTACGAGCAGTACTTC
16,TRBD2,TRBV2,TRBJ2-1,NA,CASSEARLADYNEQFF,TGTGCCAGCAGTGAAGCGCGACTAGCGGACTACAATGAGCAGTTCTTC
15,NA,TRBV6-1,TRBJ1-1,NA,CASSTWDVLNTEAFF,TGTGCCAGCAGCACATGGGACGTTTTGAACACTGAAGCTTTCTTT
15,TRBD2,TRBV27,TRBJ2-7,once,CASSLRAGGPYEQYF,TGTGCCAGCAGTTTAAGGGCGGGAGGACCCTACGAGCAGTACTTC
13,TRBD2,TRBV19,TRBJ2-7,few,CASSTSGNNEQYF,TGTGCCAGTAGTACTAGCGGGAACAACGAGCAGTACTTC
15,TRBD2,TRBV4-3,TRBJ2-3,once,CASSLLAGTTDTQYF,TGCGCCAGCAGCTTACTAGCGGGGACCACAGATACGCAGTATTTT
22,TRBD2,TRBV6-1,TRBJ2-7,NA,CASSESRFLSLAERGWQAEQYF,TGTGCCAGCAGTGAATCACGGTTCCTTAGTCTAGCGGAGAGAGGATGGCAAGCCGAGCAGTACTTC